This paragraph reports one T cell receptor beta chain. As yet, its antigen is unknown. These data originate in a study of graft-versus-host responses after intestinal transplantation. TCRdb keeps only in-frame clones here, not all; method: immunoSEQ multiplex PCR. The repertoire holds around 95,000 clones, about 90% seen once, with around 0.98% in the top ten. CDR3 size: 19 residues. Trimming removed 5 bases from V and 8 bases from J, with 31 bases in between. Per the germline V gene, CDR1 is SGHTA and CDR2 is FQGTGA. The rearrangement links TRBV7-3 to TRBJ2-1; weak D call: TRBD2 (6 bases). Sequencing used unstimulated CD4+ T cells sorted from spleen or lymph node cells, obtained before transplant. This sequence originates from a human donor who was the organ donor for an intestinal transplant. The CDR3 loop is CASSRYLPTLTGVPDEQFF. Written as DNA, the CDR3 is TGTGCCAGCAGCCGCTACCTACCGACTTTGACGGGGGTTCCGGATGAGCAGTTCTTC.